This T cell receptor beta chain emerged from a study of metastatic and nonmetastatic thyroid tumors. Every patient was untreated before thyroid surgery. This clone was seen at least ten times. TCRdb re-analyzed the PCR reads through MiXCR. Here the sample spans around 44,000 clones, 28% being singletons. The CDR3 spans 14 residues. V lost 5 bases, J lost 6 bases, and 6 bases stayed unmatched. Germline V CDR1 and CDR2: MNHEY, SMNVEV (reference sequence). V gene TRBV27 combines with J gene TRBJ2-4, with 8 bases identical to TRBD1. The clonotype was recovered from a male donor with papillary thyroid cancer or a benign thyroid nodule (not recorded which). Some clones in this sample may be carry-over from other donors' samples. What was sequenced was blood. The CDR3 nucleotides are TGTGCCAGCAGTCGAACCGGGACAGGAAACATTCAGTACTTC. This sequence encodes CASSRTGTGNIQYF.